This paragraph reports one T cell receptor beta chain. Its antigen remains unknown. These data originate in a study of circulating and synovial CD4+ cells in juvenile arthritis. Points from the study as a whole: These repertoires were less diverse than bulk blood CD4 repertoires. Circulating pathogenic-like and bulk T cells looked alike by Vbeta family usage.

The junction had 6 bases not matched to a gene; V was cut back by 4 bases and J by 6 bases. The CDR3 extends over 16 amino acids. CDR1 and CDR2 from the germline V gene are SEHNR and FQNEAQ (reference sequence). Donors were patients with active juvenile idiopathic arthritis. Measured with immunoSEQ multiplex PCR; TCRdb has only the in-frame clones, and not every one. The repertoire holds tens of thousands of clones, with over 95% as singletons. The chain recombines TRBV7-9 with TRBJ2-1, with 13 bases that match TRBD2. What was sequenced was CD4+ T cells from blood. This sequence originates from a human donor with juvenile idiopathic arthritis. For the CDR3, the DNA is TGTGCCAGCAGCTCTCCGGGACTAGCGGGACCCAATGAGCAGTTCTTC. It codes for CASSSPGLAGPNEQFF.